The 32 T cell receptor beta chains listed next were all sequenced from one sample in a study of cytomegalovirus exposure and HLA in healthy donors. TCRdb keeps only in-frame clones here, not all; method: immunoSEQ multiplex PCR. This table holds about 240,000 clones, about 83% found once. The sample taken for sequencing was PBMCs. These receptors were collected from a man in his late teens or twenties in good health and CMV-seronegative.

This chain connects TRBV27 to TRBJ2-1; 8 nucleotides align to TRBD2. V was clipped by 5 bases and J by 9 bases; unmatched bases: 15. Germline values: CDR1 MNHEY, CDR2 SMNVEV (reference sequence). The CDR3 consists of 16 residues. The chain's CDR3 is CASSTDLTGGPREQFF. The DNA of the CDR3 is TGTGCCAGCAGTACGGATTTAACGGGGGGGCCGCGTGAGCAGTTCTTC.

The V gene is TRBV27, the J gene TRBJ2-1; 10 bases line up with TRBD1. This CDR3 is 15 amino acids long. V lost 5 bases, J lost 6 bases, and 7 bases stayed unmatched. In germline, CDR1 is MNHEY, CDR2 SMNVEV (reference sequence). CDR3 in amino acids: CASSPGGQGFNEQFF. The DNA for the CDR3 is TGTGCCAGCAGTCCGGGGGGACAGGGGTTCAATGAGCAGTTCTTC.

The chain recombines TRBV5-1 with TRBJ1-6, with D perhaps matching TRBD1 (6 bases). V dropped 5 bases and J dropped 7 bases, with 16 bases sitting between them. This CDR3 comprises 15 residues. CDR1 and CDR2 from the germline V gene are SGHRS and YFSETQ. DNA of the CDR3: TGCGCCAGCAGTGCGACAGGAGAGGGAAATTCACCCCTCCACTTT. It codes for CASSATGEGNSPLHF.

The chain has TRBV4-2 and TRBJ2-7; 7 bases map to TRBD1. Germline CDR1 and CDR2: LGHNA and YNFKEQ. Losses at the gene ends were 8 bases for V and 2 bases for J; bases not matched to a gene: 3. The CDR3 sequence is 12 residues long. The CDR3, as DNA: TGTGCCAGCGGGACAGAAACCTACGAGCAGTACTTC. This translates into CASGTETYEQYF.

The gene calls are TRBV2 and TRBJ2-3; TRBD2 might be the D (7 bases). The germline V gene encodes CDR1 SNHLY and CDR2 FYNNEI. The CDR3 has 15 residues. Between the trimmed V and J ends, which lost 4 bases and 0 bases, there was a span of 11 bases. CDR3 coding DNA: TGTGCCAGCAGTGTCGGGGGGCCAAGCACAGATACGCAGTATTTT. Protein sequence: CASSVGGPSTDTQYF.

This chain links TRBV27 with TRBJ2-7; 10 bases are shared with TRBD2. CDR3 length equals 15 residues. J was trimmed by 1 base and V by 5 bases; bases with no gene match: 5. The V gene's germline CDR1 is MNHEY and CDR2 SMNVEV (reference sequence). CDR3 bases: TGTGCCAGCAGTCTAAGCGGGAGGGCATCCTACGAGCAGTACTTC. Protein sequence: CASSLSGRASYEQYF.

The V and J genes are TRBV28 and TRBJ1-5; D is possibly TRBD1 (5 bases). The CDR3 is 13 amino acids. The germline V and J ends were trimmed by 4 bases and 6 bases, with 10 bases remaining between them. The germline gives CDR1 MDHEN, CDR2 SYDVKM. As DNA, the CDR3 is TGTGCCAGCAGTTCCAGGGTTTCTCAGCCCCAGCATTTT. Translated, it gives CASSSRVSQPQHF.

V is TRBV7-9 and J is TRBJ2-2; tentative D call: TRBD1 (6 bases). CDR1 and CDR2 (germline): SEHNR, FQNEAQ (reference sequence). Between the trimmed V and J ends, which lost 5 bases and 2 bases, there was a span of 18 bases. The CDR3 covers 17 residues. This chain's CDR3 is CASSHGERRGNTGELFF. In nucleotides, the CDR3 is TGTGCCAGCAGCCACGGTGAGCGCAGGGGCAACACCGGGGAGCTGTTTTTT.

The CDR3 sequence is CASSLRTTNEKLFF. In DNA, the CDR3 is TGTGCCAGCAGCTTGCGGACAACTAATGAAAAACTGTTTTTT. The genes are TRBV28 and TRBJ1-4, with no clear D. Germline V gene sequence: CDR1 MDHEN, CDR2 SYDVKM. The CDR3 runs to 14 residues. V was trimmed by 6 bases and J by 0 bases, leaving 8 bases between them.

This clone has a single count. The chain is built from TRBV6-5 and TRBJ2-2, with D possibly being TRBD2 (5 bases). The CDR3 is 13 amino acids. Germline V CDR1 and CDR2: MNHEY, SVGAGI. Trimming removed 4 bases from V and 8 bases from J, with 11 bases in between. The CDR3: CASSFTSGGELFF. The CDR3 DNA reads TGTGCCAGCAGTTTTACTAGTGGTGGGGAGCTGTTTTTT.

Worth noting for this clone: The junction departs from the called germline gene at one end, perhaps through a read error. This sequence joins TRBV4-3 and TRBJ2-5; 9 bases are a match to TRBD1. CDR1 LGHNA and CDR2 YSLEER come from the germline V gene. This CDR3 is 16 amino acids long. In DNA form, the CDR3 reads TGCGCCAGCCGCCAAGATTTACAGGGGGCGCGAGAGACCCAGTACTTC. It specifies CASRQDLQGARETQYF.

The gene calls are TRBV28 and TRBJ1-2; D might be TRBD1 (6 bases). Germline assignment: CDR1 MDHEN and CDR2 SYDVKM. This CDR3 region has 13 residues. V was pared by 11 bases and J by 8 bases, with 21 bases between. CDR3 protein: CAARGGAEWGYTF. The CDR3 DNA reads as TGTGCCGCCAGGGGAGGGGCTGAGTGGGGCTACACCTTC.

V and J are TRBV15 and TRBJ2-6; D ambiguous. Trimming removed 9 bases at V and 3 bases at J, with 9 bases between. This CDR3 is 13 amino acids long. CDR1 and CDR2 from the germline V gene are LNHNV and YYDKDF (reference sequence). The CDR3 bases are TGTGCCACGGGCGTAGGTGGGGCCAACGTCCTGACTTTC. Protein sequence: CATGVGGANVLTF.

V is TRBV5-8 and J is TRBJ2-1; TRBD2 aligns across 9 bases. V trimming: 4 bases; J trimming: 7 bases; junction bases outside the gene matches: 24. This CDR3 has 20 residues. Germline CDR1 and CDR2: SGHTS and YDEGEE. The CDR3 loop is CASSSLLEISGSGFDNEQFF. The DNA for the CDR3 is TGTGCCAGCAGCAGCCTTTTGGAGATTAGCGGGAGTGGGTTTGATAATGAGCAGTTCTTC.

V and J are TRBV25-1 and TRBJ1-1; 7 bases are a match to TRBD1. The J segment lost 8 bases and the V segment lost 0 bases, leaving 3 bases of the junction unmatched. This CDR3 region has 13 residues. Germline V gene sequence: CDR1 MGHDK, CDR2 SYGVNS. This chain's CDR3 is CASSEYGTEEAFF. The CDR3 bases are TGTGCCAGCAGTGAATACGGGACAGAAGAAGCTTTCTTT.

This clone was picked up one time. The rearrangement links TRBV5-6 to TRBJ2-7; D call uncertain. Germline values: CDR1 SGHDT, CDR2 YYEEEE. The CDR3 contains 12 residues. Trimming cost V 0 bases and J 3 bases, with 4 bases left between them. CDR3 loop: CASSLDNYEQYF. The CDR3, as DNA: TGTGCCAGCAGCTTGGACAACTACGAGCAGTACTTC.

This clone was detected once. V is TRBV5-4 and J is TRBJ2-3; 12 positions match TRBD2. Germline assignment: CDR1 SGHNT and CDR2 YYREEE (reference sequence). The CDR3 extends over 16 amino acids. Losses at the gene ends were 4 bases for V and 5 bases for J; bases not matched to a gene: 8. In DNA form, the CDR3 reads TGTGCCAGCAGCGAATGGACTAGCGGGGTTGGAGATACGCAGTATTTT. Translated, it gives CASSEWTSGVGDTQYF.

This clone was observed a few times. The genes are TRBV28 and TRBJ2-7, with a weak D call TRBD1 (5 bases). The V gene's germline CDR1 is MDHEN and CDR2 SYDVKM. The CDR3 has 13 amino acids. V lost 7 bases to trimming and J lost 2 bases, with 12 bases between them. This chain's CDR3 is CASTRVIPYEQYF. The CDR3 nucleotides read TGTGCCAGCACCAGGGTGATCCCCTACGAGCAGTACTTC.

The chain employs TRBV2 and TRBJ2-7; 10 bases are a match to TRBD1. The CDR3 is 15 amino acids. Germline CDR1 is SNHLY and CDR2 is FYNNEI. V gave up 4 bases and J gave up 3 bases; unmatched junction bases: 6. The CDR3: CASSGTGTGDYEQYF. In DNA form, the CDR3 reads TGTGCCAGCAGTGGAACCGGGACAGGGGACTACGAGCAGTACTTC.

The chain links TRBV15 to TRBJ2-6, with TRBD1 as a possible D gene (6 bases). V was shortened by 4 bases and J by 3 bases, with 16 bases between the two germline ends. Germline V gene sequence: CDR1 LNHNV, CDR2 YYDKDF (reference sequence). There are 17 residues in the CDR3. CDR3: CATSNDRSFFGANVLTF. The CDR3 bases are TGTGCCACCAGCAACGACAGGTCTTTCTTTGGGGCCAACGTCCTGACTTTC.

The chain employs TRBV27 and TRBJ2-7; 10 positions agree with TRBD1. CDR3 length: 15 residues. CDR1 is MNHEY, CDR2 SMNVEV, per germline (reference sequence). V trimming: 7 bases; J trimming: 3 bases; junction bases outside the gene matches: 9. The CDR3 reads CASTPGGTGVYEQYF. The CDR3 region has the DNA TGTGCCAGCACCCCTGGGGGGACAGGGGTCTACGAGCAGTACTTC.

This clone came up a few times. Within the sample, other DNA sequences also encode this same CDR3. This chain joins TRBV27 and TRBJ1-6; D unresolved. This CDR3 is 13 amino acids long. In germline, CDR1 is MNHEY, CDR2 SMNVEV (reference sequence). V lost 9 bases and J lost 1, with 7 bases in between. The DNA of the CDR3 is TGTGCCAGTACGGGTTCCTATAATTCACCCCTCCACTTT. Translated: CASTGSYNSPLHF.

With regard to this clone: One end of the junction does not line up with germline, which may come from a read error. The chain recombines TRBV7-7 with TRBJ2-7; 7 bases are a match to TRBD1. The CDR3 covers 14 residues. The V gene's germline CDR1 is SSHAT and CDR2 FNYEAQ (reference sequence). CDR3 bases: TGTGCTAGCAGCTTAGGGGGCGCGGAGAAGGAGCAGTACTTC. Protein sequence: CASSLGGAEKEQYF.

V usage is TRBV28 and J usage is TRBJ1-2, with a tentative D call TRBD1 (6 bases). Germline V gene data show CDR1 as MDHEN and CDR2 as SYDVKM. This CDR3 spans 14 amino acids. V was trimmed by 4 bases and J by 0 bases, leaving 9 bases between them. This CDR3 is CASSYRVSNYGYTF. CDR3 DNA sequence: TGTGCCAGCAGTTACAGGGTGTCTAACTATGGCTACACCTTC.

J is TRBJ1-4 and V is TRBV7-2; 8 nucleotides align to TRBD1. The length of the CDR3 is 19 residues. Germline assignment: CDR1 SGHTA and CDR2 FQGNSA. The ends lost 2 bases at V and 0 bases at J; junction bases unmatched: 11. As DNA, the CDR3 is TGTGCCAGCAGCTTAAGGACAGGGTTCCTATTTGCAACTAATGAAAAACTGTTTTTT. Residues: CASSLRTGFLFATNEKLFF.

The V call is TRBV29-1, the J call TRBJ2-7, with TRBD2 matching 8 bases. Looked up from germline, CDR1 is SQVTM and CDR2 is ANQGSEA. The CDR3 consists of 13 residues. Trimming removed 3 bases from V and 2 bases from J; junction bases left unmatched: 3. The CDR3: CSVDGGGPYEQYF. CDR3 coding DNA: TGCAGCGTTGACGGGGGGGGTCCCTACGAGCAGTACTTC.

The sample holds many counts of this clone. The V gene is TRBV28, the J gene TRBJ1-2; D might be TRBD1 (5 bases). CDR3 length: 13 residues. Germline lookup yields CDR1 MDHEN and CDR2 SYDVKM. Between the trimmed V and J ends, which lost 3 bases and 6 bases, there was a span of 11 bases. CDR3 DNA sequence: TGTGCCAGCAGTTTTAAAGGGGCCAATGGCTACACCTTC. As protein: CASSFKGANGYTF.

The chain links TRBV14 to TRBJ2-5; TRBD1 might be the D (5 bases). Deletions cut 1 base from V and 3 bases from J, with 15 bases between. Per the germline V gene, CDR1 is SGHDN and CDR2 is FVKESK. There are 16 residues in the CDR3. CDR3 DNA: TGTGCCAGCAGCCAAGGAGGCAGGACAAGGGAAGAGACCCAGTACTTC. Translated, it gives CASSQGGRTREETQYF.

This sequence joins TRBV15 and TRBJ2-3; D call uncertain. Germline V gene lookup returns CDR1 LNHNV and CDR2 YYDKDF (reference sequence). The ends were cut back, 0 bases at V and 5 bases at J, with 6 bases in the middle. The CDR3 has 13 amino acids. This chain's CDR3 is CATSRDPRDTQYF. CDR3 DNA sequence: TGTGCCACCAGCAGAGATCCCCGAGATACGCAGTATTTT.

The chain joins TRBV9 to TRBJ2-1, with a tentative D call TRBD1 (6 bases). The length of the CDR3 is 15 residues. The germline gives CDR1 SGDLS, CDR2 YYNGEE. The V end lost 4 bases, the J end lost 9 bases, and 20 bases lay between the germline ends. CDR3 residues: CASSLWDRTESEQFF. As DNA, the CDR3 is TGTGCCAGCAGCCTATGGGATCGGACAGAGAGTGAGCAGTTCTTC.

This sequence joins TRBV28 and TRBJ1-2; no clear D gene. The ends were cut back, 3 bases at V and 5 bases at J, with 7 bases in the middle. The CDR3 is 12 residues long. Germline V lookup: CDR1 MDHEN, CDR2 SYDVKM. CDR3 in amino acids: CASSFREYGYTF. The CDR3 DNA reads TGTGCCAGCAGTTTCCGGGAGTATGGCTACACCTTC.

This clone was seen just once. The rearrangement uses TRBV7-9 and TRBJ1-1, with TRBD1 matching 7 bases. Trimming removed 6 bases from V and 14 bases from J; junction bases left unmatched: 12. Germline V lookup: CDR1 SEHNR, CDR2 FQNEAQ (reference sequence). The CDR3 covers 12 residues. The CDR3 sequence is CASRYTQGRLFF. For the CDR3, the DNA is TGTGCCAGCAGATACACACAGGGGCGGTTATTCTTT. Full variable domain (remainder filled in from reference TRBV7-9 and TRBJ1-1): DTGVSQNPRHKITKRGQNVTFRCDPISEHNRLYWYRQTLGQGPEFLTYFQNEAQLEKSRLLSDRFSAERPKGSFSTLEIQRTEQGDSAMYLCASRYTQGRLFFGQGTRLTVV.